Listed below are T cell receptor beta chains from one sample, sequenced in a study of cytomegalovirus exposure and HLA in healthy donors. Measured with immunoSEQ multiplex PCR; TCRdb has only the in-frame clones, and not every one. The sample shows over 120,000 clones, around 78% of them seen only once. The specimen was PBMCs. These receptors were taken from a young woman in good health and CMV-seropositive. Each CDR3 is given with its conserved first and last residue. A D gene is named only where the DNA matches it firmly. Only some rows state a clone size, as once, few, many or a class for expanded clones.

d_call: TRBD1; cdr3_length: 16; v_call: TRBV7-6; clone_size: -; j_call: TRBJ2-1; cdr3_nt: TGTGCCAGCAGCTCACATCCCGGGACAGGTAACAATGAGCAGTTCTTC; cdr3_aa: CASSSHPGTGNNEQFF
d_call: TRBD1; cdr3_length: 14; v_call: TRBV6-5; clone_size: -; j_call: TRBJ1-5; cdr3_nt: TGTGCCAGCAGCCGGACAGGGCGCAATCAGCCCCAGCATTTT; cdr3_aa: CASSRTGRNQPQHF
d_call: -; cdr3_length: 14; v_call: TRBV7-2; clone_size: -; j_call: TRBJ1-3; cdr3_nt: TGTACCAGCAGTTCCGGGAGCTCTGGAAACACCATATATTTT; cdr3_aa: CTSSSGSSGNTIYF
d_call: -; cdr3_length: 15; v_call: TRBV5-6; clone_size: -; j_call: TRBJ2-7; cdr3_nt: TGTGCCAGCAGCTTCAACCTGGGCAGGGTACACGAGCAGTACTTC; cdr3_aa: CASSFNLGRVHEQYF
d_call: -; cdr3_length: 16; v_call: TRBV6-1; clone_size: few; j_call: TRBJ2-5; cdr3_nt: TGTGCCAGCAGTGAGAAGACACTCGAGGGCGGAGAGACCCAGTACTTC; cdr3_aa: CASSEKTLEGGETQYF
d_call: -; cdr3_length: 13; v_call: TRBV6-4; clone_size: -; j_call: TRBJ2-3; cdr3_nt: TGTGCCAGCAGTGACTCTGGCCCAGATACGCAGTATTTT; cdr3_aa: CASSDSGPDTQYF
d_call: TRBD2; cdr3_length: 15; v_call: TRBV5-1; clone_size: few; j_call: TRBJ2-1; cdr3_nt: TGCGCCAGCAGCTTGCTTAGCGGGGGGGCAGGTGAGCAGTTCTTC; cdr3_aa: CASSLLSGGAGEQFF
d_call: TRBD1; cdr3_length: 13; v_call: TRBV19; clone_size: -; j_call: TRBJ2-7; cdr3_nt: TGTGCCAGTAGTACTGGGACAGGGTTCGAGCAGTACTTC; cdr3_aa: CASSTGTGFEQYF
d_call: TRBD2; cdr3_length: 14; v_call: TRBV6-4; clone_size: -; j_call: TRBJ2-3; cdr3_nt: TGTGCCAGACTAGCGGGGGGGCAGTCAGATACGCAGTATTTT; cdr3_aa: CARLAGGQSDTQYF
d_call: TRBD1; cdr3_length: 14; v_call: TRBV19; clone_size: -; j_call: TRBJ1-2; cdr3_nt: TGTGCCAGTAGTACCAGGGGGAGAGGCTATGGCTACACCTTC; cdr3_aa: CASSTRGRGYGYTF
d_call: -; cdr3_length: 13; v_call: TRBV28; clone_size: -; j_call: TRBJ2-4; cdr3_nt: TGTGCCAGCAGTTTGAGTCCTTTAAACATTCAGTACTTC; cdr3_aa: CASSLSPLNIQYF